This record looks at one T cell receptor (beta chain) sequence and its context. The antigen remains unidentified. This sample stems from a study of PD-1 blockade in classical Hodgkin lymphoma. Regarding the study as a whole: For complete responders, baseline diversity was comparable to that of newly diagnosed patients. Patients with an early start, nivolumab under 1 year after ASCT, were excluded. By C4D1, diversity of CD4+ TCRs had risen significantly, whereas that of CD8+ TCRs had not.

The CDR3 has 15 amino acids. Germline CDR1 and CDR2: LGHNA and YSLEER. With 3 bases clipped from V and 1 base from J, the junction kept 5 bases outside the gene matches. Each patient experienced a relapse that followed autologous stem cell transplantation, and brentuximab vedotin exposure varied. Each best response was a complete response, a partial response or progressive disease. The assay was immunoSEQ multiplex PCR, and TCRdb's table has in-frame clones only and misses some. The data contain under 110,000 clones, more than 85% of them seen just once; the ten biggest clones take up about 6.4%. This chain links TRBV4-3 with TRBJ2-7; 8 bases agree with TRBD1. This clonotype was obtained from a human donor with classical Hodgkin lymphoma. Sample: peripheral blood mononuclear cells (PBMCs), taken before the second cycle of nivolumab. For the CDR3, the DNA is TGCGCCAGCAGCCAGGAGGACAGGGAGTCCTACGAGCAGTACTTC. Translated, it gives CASSQEDRESYEQYF.